The 13 T cell receptor beta chains in this list originate from one sample, sequenced in a study of T cells after posttransplantation cyclophosphamide. Sequencing was performed with immunoSEQ multiplex PCR; in TCRdb, only in-frame clones are kept and a portion is missing. This table holds 2,000 or so clones, 65% to 85% found once. Cyclophosphamide on days +3 and +4 followed busulfan-fludarabine conditioning and a marrow graft. Material: CD8+ T cells sorted from blood, obtained roughly 350 days after allogeneic stem cell transplant with posttransplant cyclophosphamide. The receptor source for this set is a male patient in his forties or fifties who received an allogeneic stem cell transplant from a related donor and was CMV-positive. The graft donor may be the source of some T cells.

The table lists this clone with a count of one. The chain has TRBV4-1 and TRBJ2-7; 7 nucleotides match TRBD1. The trim removed 3 bases at V and 2 bases at J, leaving 10 bases unmatched. Germline CDR1 and CDR2: MGHRA and YSYEKL. The CDR3 is 16 residues long. CDR3 protein: CASSHFLGTAAYEQYF. The CDR3 nucleotides read TGCGCCAGCAGCCACTTTCTCGGGACAGCCGCCTACGAGCAGTACTTC.

The V call is TRBV2, the J call TRBJ1-1; 8 positions match TRBD1. In germline, CDR1 is SNHLY, CDR2 FYNNEI. With 0 bases clipped from V and 1 base from J, the junction kept 7 bases outside the gene matches. The CDR3 spans 17 residues. The CDR3 region is CASSEARQGIPNTEAFF. The CDR3 DNA reads as TGTGCCAGCAGTGAAGCTCGACAGGGGATACCGAACACTGAAGCTTTCTTT.

This rearrangement joins TRBV4-2 to TRBJ2-7; D is unclear. This CDR3 has 15 residues. CDR1 and CDR2 from the germline V gene are LGHNA and YNFKEQ. Trimming left V 4 bases short and J 0 bases short, with 13 bases between. CDR3 nucleotides: TGTGCCAGCAGCCCCCCCTTTGGTAGCTCCTACGAGCAGTACTTC. Protein: CASSPPFGSSYEQYF.

The V call is TRBV5-6, the J call TRBJ2-7; possibly TRBD1 for D (5 bases). The CDR3 spans 14 residues. The germline V gene encodes CDR1 SGHDT and CDR2 YYEEEE. V was shortened by 6 bases and J by 4 bases, with 17 bases between the two germline ends. For the CDR3, the DNA is TGTGCCAGCACCTTAGGGGTCCGAGTTTACGAGCAGTACTTC. Amino acid sequence: CASTLGVRVYEQYF.

The V and J genes are TRBV4-3 and TRBJ2-3, with 8 bases lining up with TRBD2. The CDR3 has 17 amino acids. The germline V gene has CDR1 LGHNA and CDR2 YSLEER. Trimming cost V 0 bases and J 3 bases; bases outside gene matches: 8. CDR3 residues: CASSQDRAGGRTDTQYF. CDR3 nucleotide sequence: TGCGCCAGCAGCCAAGATCGTGCGGGGGGTCGGACAGATACGCAGTATTTT.

This clone has just a few counts. The chain uses TRBV15 and TRBJ2-7; D gene ambiguous. The CDR3 has 15 amino acids. Germline V gives CDR1 LNHNV, CDR2 YYDKDF (reference sequence). V gave up 2 bases and J gave up 3 bases, with 14 bases separating them. The CDR3 spells CATSRFSGSGYEQYF. The CDR3 DNA follows: TGTGCCACCAGCAGATTCTCCGGGTCTGGCTACGAGCAGTACTTC.

V gene TRBV7-9 combines with J gene TRBJ2-7, with 9 nucleotides matching TRBD2. With 2 bases clipped from V and 4 bases from J, the junction kept 6 bases outside the gene matches. From germline, CDR1 is SEHNR and CDR2 FQNEAQ (reference sequence). The CDR3 covers 15 residues. CDR3 in amino acids: CASSLWTSDLYEQYF. In nucleotides, the CDR3 is TGTGCCAGCAGCTTATGGACTAGCGATTTGTACGAGCAGTACTTC.

This chain joins TRBV6-5 and TRBJ1-6; 9 bases agree with TRBD1. The CDR3 spans 16 residues. Per germline, CDR1 MNHEY and CDR2 SVGAGI. Trimming took 0 bases from V and 8 from J; bases not matched to a gene: 5. The CDR3 is CASSYSGTGSYSPLHF. The CDR3 DNA follows: TGTGCCAGCAGTTACTCAGGGACAGGGTCGTATTCACCCCTCCACTTT.

CDR3 coding DNA: TGTGCCAGCAGCTTGGGACTAGCGGGAGGTACCGGGGAGCTGTTTTTT. It yields the protein CASSLGLAGGTGELFF. The rearrangement links TRBV5-6 to TRBJ2-2; 13 nucleotides line up with TRBD2. CDR1 and CDR2 (germline): SGHDT, YYEEEE. The CDR3 runs to 16 residues. With V trimmed by 0 bases and J by 5 bases, 1 base remained unmatched.

The rearrangement links TRBV7-6 to TRBJ2-3; the match to TRBD2 covers 14 bases. The length of the CDR3 is 16 residues. The V segment lost 4 bases and the J segment 5 bases; nucleotides outside the gene matches: 5. Germline CDR1 SGHVS, CDR2 FNYEAQ. CDR3 nucleotide sequence: TGTGCCAGCAGCTCCAGGACTAGCGGGAGGTTAGATACGCAGTATTTT. The encoded protein is CASSSRTSGRLDTQYF.

The chain uses TRBV5-1 and TRBJ1-1; 10 bases match TRBD1. The germline V gene has CDR1 SGHRS and CDR2 YFSETQ. This CDR3 has 13 amino acids. V gave up 4 bases and J gave up 8 bases; unmatched junction bases: 5. The CDR3 DNA reads TGCGCCAGCAGCCAGTGGACAGGGGGGGAAGCTTTCTTT. As protein: CASSQWTGGEAFF.

This clone was counted a few times. The rearrangement links TRBV2 to TRBJ2-2; possibly TRBD1 for D (6 bases). Germline CDR1 is SNHLY and CDR2 is FYNNEI. V lost 9 bases, J lost 4 bases, and 21 bases lay in between. This CDR3 has 16 amino acids. Written as DNA, the CDR3 is TGTGCCAGAAACAGAATGGGGGCTTCGTTCACCGGGGAGCTGTTTTTT. Translated, it gives CARNRMGASFTGELFF.

The chain links TRBV5-1 to TRBJ2-7, with D possibly matching TRBD2 (6 bases). CDR1 is SGHRS, CDR2 YFSETQ, per germline. The CDR3 covers 15 residues. The V end was cut by 0 bases, the J end by 4 bases, with 14 bases between. In DNA, the CDR3 is TGCGCCAGCAGCTTGGTCCTCGGGAGTGTGTACGAGCAGTACTTC. Translating gives CASSLVLGSVYEQYF.